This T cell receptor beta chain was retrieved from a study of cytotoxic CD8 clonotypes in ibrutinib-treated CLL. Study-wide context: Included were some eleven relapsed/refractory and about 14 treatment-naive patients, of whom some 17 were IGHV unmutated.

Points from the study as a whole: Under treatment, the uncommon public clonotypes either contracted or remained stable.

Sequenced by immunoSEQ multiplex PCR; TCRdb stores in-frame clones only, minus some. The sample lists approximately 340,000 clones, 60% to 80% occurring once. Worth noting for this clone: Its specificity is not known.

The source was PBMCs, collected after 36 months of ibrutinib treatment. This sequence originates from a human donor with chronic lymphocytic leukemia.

CDR3 nucleotide sequence: TGTGCCAGCAGCCCCCGACAGGGTGAGACCCAGTACTTC. This codes for CASSPRQGETQYF. The V gene is TRBV9, the J gene TRBJ2-5; 7 bases align to TRBD1. The CDR3 sequence is 13 residues long. In germline, CDR1 is SGDLS, CDR2 YYNGEE. J was trimmed by 5 bases and V by 4 bases; bases with no gene match: 5. Variable domain in full (rest from reference TRBV9 and TRBJ2-5): DSGVTQTPKHLITATGQRVTLRCSPRSGDLSVYWYQQSLDQGLQFLIQYYNGEERAKGNILERFSAQQFPDLHSELNLSSLELGDSALYFCASSPRQGETQYFGPGTRLLVL.